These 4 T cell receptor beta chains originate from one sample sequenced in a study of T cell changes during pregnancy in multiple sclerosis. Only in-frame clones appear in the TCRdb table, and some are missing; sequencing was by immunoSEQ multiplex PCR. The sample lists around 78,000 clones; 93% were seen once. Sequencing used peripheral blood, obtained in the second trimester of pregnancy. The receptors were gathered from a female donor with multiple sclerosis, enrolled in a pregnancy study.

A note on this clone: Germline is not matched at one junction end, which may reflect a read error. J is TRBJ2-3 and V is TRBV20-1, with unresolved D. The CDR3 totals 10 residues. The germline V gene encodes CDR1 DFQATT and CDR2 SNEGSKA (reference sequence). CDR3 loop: CSPSTDTQYF. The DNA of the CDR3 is TGCAGTCCTAGCACAGATACGCAGTATTTT.

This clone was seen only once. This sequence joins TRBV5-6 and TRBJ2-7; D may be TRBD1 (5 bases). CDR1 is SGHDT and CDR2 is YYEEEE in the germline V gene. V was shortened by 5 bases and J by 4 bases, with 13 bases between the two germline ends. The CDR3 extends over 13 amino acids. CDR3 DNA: TGTGCCAGCAGTATGGCAGGGAATTACGAGCAGTACTTC. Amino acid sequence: CASSMAGNYEQYF.

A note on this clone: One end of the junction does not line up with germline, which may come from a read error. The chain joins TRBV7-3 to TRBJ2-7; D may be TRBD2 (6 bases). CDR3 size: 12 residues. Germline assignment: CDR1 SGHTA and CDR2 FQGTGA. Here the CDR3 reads CASSSRRGVFVF. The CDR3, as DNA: TGTGCCAGCAGCTCCCGGCGGGGTGTCTTTGTCTTC.

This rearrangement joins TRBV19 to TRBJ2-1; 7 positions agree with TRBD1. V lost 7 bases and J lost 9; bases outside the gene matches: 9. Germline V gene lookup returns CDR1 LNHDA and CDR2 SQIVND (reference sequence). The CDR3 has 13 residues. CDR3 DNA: TGTGCCAGTATCCCGACAGGGACCTTTGAGCAGTTCTTC. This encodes CASIPTGTFEQFF.